This TCR beta chain was identified in a study of CD8 T cells in Susac syndrome. In the study overall: The sequenced Susac syndrome patients comprised roughly 6 with active disease and 8 or 9 in remission. Treatment at blood withdrawal was none, corticosteroids, or intravenous immunoglobulin alone in Susac syndrome patients.

An input of 0.5 to 1 ug of RNA was subjected to reverse transcription using random hexamers. Each CDR3 protein is one row after TCRdb ran MiXCR on the immunoSEQ multiplex PCR reads. The sample lists some 120,000 distinct CDR3 sequences; around 96% were seen once. This clonotype occurred once. Per the germline V gene, CDR1 is MNHNY and CDR2 is SVGAGI (reference sequence). This CDR3 spans 15 amino acids. V shed 6 bases and J 7 bases; nucleotides not matched to a gene: 9. The chain combines TRBV6-6 with TRBJ2-2; 9 nucleotides align to TRBD1. This clonotype was sampled from a human donor with Susac syndrome. The sample consisted of CD8+ T cells from PBMCs. The CDR3 nucleotides are TGTGCCAGCAGCCCTACAGGGGGCAGAGGCGGGGAGCTGTTTTTT. Translating it yields CASSPTGGRGGELFF.